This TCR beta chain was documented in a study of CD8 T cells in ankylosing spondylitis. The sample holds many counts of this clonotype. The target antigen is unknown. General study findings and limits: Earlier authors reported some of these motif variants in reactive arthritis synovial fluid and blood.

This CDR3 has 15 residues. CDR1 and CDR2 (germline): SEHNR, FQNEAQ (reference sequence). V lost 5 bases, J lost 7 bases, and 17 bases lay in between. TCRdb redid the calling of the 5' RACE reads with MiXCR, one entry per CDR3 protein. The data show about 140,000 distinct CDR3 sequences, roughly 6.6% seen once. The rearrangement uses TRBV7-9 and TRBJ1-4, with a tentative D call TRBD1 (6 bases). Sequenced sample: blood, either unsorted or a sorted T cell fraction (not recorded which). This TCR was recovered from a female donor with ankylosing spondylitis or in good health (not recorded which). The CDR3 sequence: CASSRLQGGGEKLFF. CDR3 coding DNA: TGTGCCAGCAGCCGACTACAGGGAGGAGGTGAAAAACTGTTTTTT.